The sequence of this T cell receptor (beta chain) was determined in a study of blood T cell repertoires in COVID-19. Overall study: Acute-phase and convalescent COVID-19 samples originated in the United States, Italy and Spain. PBMCs, B-cell-depleted T cells, or T cells provided the cDNA or gDNA that made up the material.

The V segment lost 1 base and the J segment 4 bases; nucleotides outside the gene matches: 21. Germline values: CDR1 LGHNT, CDR2 FRNRAP. The CDR3 extends over 23 amino acids. Per the authors' pipeline: By means of reference gene primer amplification, nucleated cell counts were estimated. Libraries were prepared by immunoSEQ multiplex PCR; TCRdb keeps only in-frame clonotypes and omits some of them. V and J calls and clone size are given by that table; D and trimming were obtained from the DNA. Counted here are some 200,000 clones, around 84% occurring once; the ten biggest clones make up approximately 5.1%.

The sequence derives from a woman aged 55 to 70 who had recovered from COVID-19. Input material: peripheral blood. This chain uses TRBV12-5 with TRBJ2-2, with 13 nucleotides matching TRBD2. The CDR3 coding sequence is TGTGCTAGTGGTTTGGCTGGGGGCGACAGACTAGCGGGGGGCACGAGTGGCACCGGGGAGCTGTTTTTT. Residues: CASGLAGGDRLAGGTSGTGELFF.